The rows below give T cell receptor beta chains drawn from one sample of a study of prognosis after radiotherapy for stage I lung cancer. One entry per CDR3 protein, called by TCRdb with MiXCR from the multiplex PCR reads. This sample carries about 13,000 distinct CDR3 sequences, 50% to 65% of them seen once, and the ten largest clones take about 28%. This specimen was PBMCs, taken before or after stereotactic body radiation therapy (not recorded which). Receptors originate from a donor of 50 years or more with non-small cell lung cancer. The CDR3 runs from the conserved cysteine through the conserved F or W. D genes are given only for firm matches. Clone size is not always given. Where it is, it says once, few, many or a class for expanded clones.

d_gene	v_gene	len	j_gene	abundance	CDR3aa	CDR3nt
NA	TRBV28	16	TRBJ2-7	NA	CASRRLTGGMLYEQYF	TGTGCCAGCAGGCGCCTGACTGGCGGTATGCTTTACGAGCAGTACTTC
TRBD2	TRBV20-1	13	TRBJ2-7	medium-sized	CSAIKRGSYEQYF	TGCAGTGCTATTAAGCGGGGGTCCTACGAGCAGTACTTC
TRBD2	TRBV20-1	14	TRBJ2-1	NA	CSTRGGQTYNEQFF	TGCAGTACCCGGGGGGGGCAGACGTACAATGAGCAGTTCTTC
NA	TRBV6-1	12	TRBJ1-6	NA	CASIAIVWSLHF	TGTGCCAGCATCGCTATAGTATGGTCCCTCCACTTT
TRBD2	TRBV28	21	TRBJ2-3	NA	CASSLASGRAWVTLLTDMQYF	TGTGCCAGCAGTTTAGCTAGCGGGAGGGCCTGGGTTACCCTCCTCACAGATATGCAGTATTTT
NA	TRBV15	17	TRBJ1-5	NA	CATSRELAGRANQPQHF	TGTGCCACCAGCAGAGAATTAGCCGGCAGGGCGAATCAGCCCCAGCATTTT
TRBD1	TRBV7-9	15	TRBJ1-2	NA	CASSQGDSETYGYTF	TGTGCCAGCAGCCAAGGGGACAGCGAAACGTATGGCTACACCTTC
TRBD1	TRBV30	13	TRBJ2-1	NA	CAWTRQGYNEQFF	TGTGCCTGGACTAGACAGGGGTACAATGAGCAGTTCTTC
NA	TRBV20-1	14	TRBJ2-5	NA	CSAPGTSEQETQYF	TGCAGTGCCCCCGGGACTTCGGAGCAAGAGACCCAGTACTTC
NA	TRBV20-1	12	TRBJ1-2	medium-sized	CSASGRVEGYTF	TGCAGTGCTAGTGGCAGGGTAGAAGGCTACACCTTC
NA	TRBV6-1	15	TRBJ2-3	NA	CASSEEGGGAYTQYF	TGTGCCAGCAGTGAGGAGGGGGGGGGAGCATATACGCAGTATTTT
TRBD1	TRBV5-1	16	TRBJ1-1	medium-sized	CASSWSTGQGNTEAFF	TGCGCCAGCAGCTGGTCCACCGGACAGGGGAACACTGAAGCTTTCTTT
TRBD1	TRBV29-1	14	TRBJ2-7	many	CSVESDRGGSEQYF	TGCAGCGTTGAATCGGACAGGGGTGGTTCCGAGCAGTACTTC
TRBD1	TRBV5-4	14	TRBJ2-7	many	CASSLAGTVYEQYF	TGTGCCAGCAGCTTGGCCGGGACAGTCTACGAGCAGTACTTC
NA	TRBV5-1	14	TRBJ2-7	many	CASSLNPDGYEQYF	TGCGCCAGCAGCCTCAACCCGGACGGCTACGAGCAGTACTTC
NA	TRBV12-3/TRBV12-4	16	TRBJ2-7	medium-sized	CASSPRERSGGYEQYF	TGTGCCAGCAGTCCACGTGAGCGATCTGGGGGCTACGAGCAGTACTTC
NA	TRBV5-1	15	TRBJ2-2	NA	CASSWGSENTGELFF	TGCGCCAGCAGCTGGGGTTCAGAGAACACCGGGGAGCTGTTTTTT
NA	TRBV2	13	TRBJ2-7	many	CATYTEQPYEQYF	TGTGCCACCTATACGGAGCAGCCCTACGAGCAGTACTTC
TRBD1	TRBV12-3/TRBV12-4	17	TRBJ1-3	NA	CASTLTGGAQAGNTIYF	TGTGCCAGCACCTTGACAGGGGGCGCTCAGGCTGGAAACACCATATATTTT
NA	TRBV6-2/TRBV6-3	13	TRBJ1-5	many	CASSYDRNQPQHF	TGTGCCAGCAGTTACGACAGGAACCAGCCCCAGCATTTT
NA	TRBV14	15	TRBJ2-7	many	CASSQDLDTLYEQYF	TGTGCCAGCAGCCAAGACTTGGACACCCTCTACGAGCAGTACTTC
TRBD1	TRBV12-3/TRBV12-4	14	TRBJ1-2	NA	CASSSRTGSYGYTF	TGTGCCAGCAGTTCCCGGACAGGAAGCTATGGCTACACCTTC
NA	TRBV5-4	16	TRBJ2-5	few	CASSSSPRGREETQYF	TGTGCCAGCAGCTCTAGCCCCAGGGGAAGGGAAGAGACCCAGTACTTC
NA	TRBV27	16	TRBJ2-7	NA	CASSLLRGDSTYEQYF	TGTGCCAGCAGTTTATTACGGGGAGACTCAACCTACGAGCAGTACTTC
TRBD2	TRBV20-1	15	TRBJ2-3	NA	CSARVASGGTYTQYF	TGCAGTGCTAGAGTAGCTAGCGGAGGCACATATACTCAGTATTTT
TRBD1	TRBV2	15	TRBJ2-7	NA	CASSYRTGSSYEQYF	TGTGCCAGCAGTTATAGGACAGGAAGCTCCTACGAGCAGTACTTC
NA	TRBV6-5	13	TRBJ2-2	NA	CASSYAVTGELFF	TGTGCCAGCAGTTACGCAGTCACCGGGGAGCTGTTTTTT
TRBD2	TRBV30	13	TRBJ2-1	many	CAWSGGGRSSQFF	TGTGCCTGGAGCGGTGGCGGGAGGTCGTCGCAGTTCTTC
NA	TRBV6-1	13	TRBJ2-2	NA	CASSEAPKRELFF	TGTGCCAGCAGTGAAGCGCCAAAGCGAGAGCTGTTTTTT
TRBD1	TRBV30	15	TRBJ2-7	NA	CAWSISGDRGHEQYF	TGTGCCTGGAGTATATCTGGGGACAGGGGGCACGAGCAGTACTTC
NA	TRBV7-9	12	TRBJ2-7	NA	CASILVGDEQYF	TGTGCCAGCATCTTAGTTGGGGACGAGCAGTACTTC
NA	TRBV20-1	15	TRBJ2-5	many	CSLHRDTSPQETQYF	TGCAGTCTGCACCGGGACACCAGCCCCCAAGAGACCCAGTACTTC
NA	TRBV19	10	TRBJ1-2	medium-sized	CASRQGGYTF	TGTGCCAGTAGACAGGGTGGCTACACCTTC
TRBD1	TRBV20-1	12	TRBJ2-7	medium-sized	CSARSDRAEQYF	TGCAGTGCTAGATCGGACAGGGCCGAGCAGTACTTC
TRBD1	TRBV11-1	17	TRBJ1-4	NA	CASSQDYIRGRKEKLFF	TGCGCCAGCAGCCAAGATTACATCAGGGGGCGCAAAGAAAAACTGTTTTTT
NA	TRBV5-1	15	TRBJ2-1	medium-sized	CASRIQTGEGNEQFF	TGCGCCAGCAGGATACAGACAGGGGAGGGGAATGAGCAGTTCTTC
NA	TRBV2	13	TRBJ1-1	many	CASSVGGTPEAFF	TGTGCCAGCAGTGTGGGGGGGACACCTGAAGCTTTCTTT
TRBD2	TRBV12-3/TRBV12-4	15	TRBJ2-1	medium-sized	CASSLSGRSRDEQFF	TGTGCCAGCAGTTTAAGCGGGAGAAGTCGAGATGAGCAGTTCTTC
NA	TRBV7-2	14	TRBJ1-1	NA	CASSPLGPGFVAFF	TGTGCCAGCAGCCCTTTAGGCCCAGGCTTTGTAGCTTTCTTT
NA	TRBV6-5	15	TRBJ2-7	NA	CASIYLQGYRREQYF	TGTGCCAGCATTTATCTCCAGGGGTACCGACGCGAGCAGTACTTC
NA	TRBV7-9	13	TRBJ2-7	many	CASSRTATWEQYF	TGTGCCAGCAGCCGGACAGCGACCTGGGAGCAGTACTTC
NA	TRBV6-8	13	TRBJ1-5	medium-sized	CASSLAGNQPQHF	TGTGCCAGCAGCCTGGCTGGGAATCAGCCCCAGCATTTT
TRBD1	TRBV28	15	TRBJ1-1	many	CASTLRQGLRTEAFF	TGTGCCAGCACTCTTAGACAGGGCCTGAGGACTGAAGCTTTCTTT
NA	TRBV18	16	TRBJ2-1	many	CASSPPGLGPHNEQFF	TGTGCCAGCTCACCACCGGGACTTGGTCCCCACAATGAGCAGTTCTTC
TRBD1	TRBV6-4	18	TRBJ1-5	medium-sized	CASTSGTGGARGNQPQHF	TGTGCCAGCACCTCCGGGACAGGGGGCGCAAGGGGCAATCAGCCCCAGCATTTT